The rows below give T cell receptor beta chains drawn from one sample of a study of T cell responses to AZD1222 COVID-19 vaccine. The repertoire was sequenced with immunoSEQ multiplex PCR; TCRdb's copy has only in-frame clones and lacks some. Counted here are under 200,000 clones, approximately 90% occurring once; the ten biggest clones make up less than 4.5%. The material was peripheral blood, obtained 28 days after the second dose of the MenACWY control vaccine. Every receptor here comes from an adult who received the MenACWY meningococcal vaccine as a control. Each CDR3 is given with its conserved first and last residue. D genes are given only for firm matches. Rows may omit the clone size; those that give it use once, few, many or a size class.

J gene: TRBJ2-5; clone size: -; D gene: -; CDR3 length: 12; V gene: TRBV10-3; CDR3 DNA: TGTGCCATCAGTAGTGAGGAAGAGACCCAGTACTTC; CDR3 protein: CAISSEEETQYF
J gene: TRBJ2-2; clone size: -; D gene: TRBD2; CDR3 length: 15; V gene: TRBV19; CDR3 DNA: TGTGCCAGTAGTCGGGGGGAGGGGAGCACCGGGGAGCTGTTTTTT; CDR3 protein: CASSRGEGSTGELFF
J gene: TRBJ1-2; clone size: -; D gene: -; CDR3 length: 19; V gene: TRBV5-6; CDR3 DNA: TGTGCCAGCAGCTTGGCCATGGAGGCAGAGATTAAAACTAACTATGGCTACACCTTC; CDR3 protein: CASSLAMEAEIKTNYGYTF
J gene: TRBJ2-2; clone size: -; D gene: TRBD1; CDR3 length: 16; V gene: TRBV24-1; CDR3 DNA: TGTGCCACCAGTGATTTGCGACAGGGAATCACCGGGGAGCTGTTTTTT; CDR3 protein: CATSDLRQGITGELFF
J gene: TRBJ1-4; clone size: -; D gene: -; CDR3 length: 14; V gene: TRBV11-3; CDR3 DNA: TGTGCCAGCAGCTTAGATTCGACTAATGAAAAACTGTTTTTT; CDR3 protein: CASSLDSTNEKLFF
J gene: TRBJ2-7; clone size: -; D gene: -; CDR3 length: 14; V gene: TRBV9; CDR3 DNA: TGTGCCAGCAGCGCCACAAGGCACCCTAGGGAGCAGTACTTC; CDR3 protein: CASSATRHPREQYF
J gene: TRBJ1-1; clone size: -; D gene: -; CDR3 length: 13; V gene: TRBV28; CDR3 DNA: TGTGCCACCGGGGGCAGTTTGAACACTGAAGCTTTCTTT; CDR3 protein: CATGGSLNTEAFF
J gene: TRBJ1-4; clone size: -; D gene: -; CDR3 length: 14; V gene: TRBV20-1; CDR3 DNA: TGCAGTGCTAGTCAAGGCGCACCTAATGAAAAACTGTTTTTT; CDR3 protein: CSASQGAPNEKLFF
J gene: TRBJ2-7; clone size: -; D gene: TRBD1; CDR3 length: 15; V gene: TRBV7-2; CDR3 DNA: TGTGCCAGCAGCCATCGGACAGGCTTGCCCTACGAGCAGTACTTC; CDR3 protein: CASSHRTGLPYEQYF
J gene: TRBJ1-3; clone size: -; D gene: -; CDR3 length: 11; V gene: TRBV29-1; CDR3 DNA: TGCAGCGTTGAGCATGGAAACACCATATATTTT; CDR3 protein: CSVEHGNTIYF
J gene: TRBJ1-4; clone size: few; D gene: TRBD1; CDR3 length: 14; V gene: TRBV2; CDR3 DNA: TGTGCCAGCAGTTCCGGGACAGCCAATGAAAAACTGTTTTTT; CDR3 protein: CASSSGTANEKLFF
J gene: TRBJ1-1; clone size: few; D gene: -; CDR3 length: 12; V gene: TRBV5-4; CDR3 DNA: TGTGCCAGCAGCTTGGGTCCGGCCGAAGCTTTCTTT; CDR3 protein: CASSLGPAEAFF
J gene: TRBJ1-5; clone size: -; D gene: -; CDR3 length: 16; V gene: TRBV7-2; CDR3 DNA: TGTGCCAGCAGCTTGCGCATCGGGGAGGGCAATCAGCCCCAGCATTTT; CDR3 protein: CASSLRIGEGNQPQHF
J gene: TRBJ1-1; clone size: -; D gene: TRBD1; CDR3 length: 15; V gene: TRBV6-5; CDR3 DNA: TGTGCCAGCAGGGGACCGGGACAGGGGAACACTGAAGCTTTCTTT; CDR3 protein: CASRGPGQGNTEAFF
J gene: TRBJ2-7; clone size: -; D gene: TRBD1; CDR3 length: 16; V gene: TRBV6-2/TRBV6-3; CDR3 DNA: TGTGCCAGCAGTTCCCGGCCCTTCGACAGGGTGGCCGAGCAGTACTTC; CDR3 protein: CASSSRPFDRVAEQYF
J gene: TRBJ2-7; clone size: -; D gene: TRBD1; CDR3 length: 15; V gene: TRBV19; CDR3 DNA: TGTGCCAGTAGTATAGCAGGGACAGACACCTACGAGCAGTACTTC; CDR3 protein: CASSIAGTDTYEQYF
J gene: TRBJ1-1; clone size: -; D gene: -; CDR3 length: 13; V gene: TRBV7-3; CDR3 DNA: TGTGCCAGCAGCCCAGGGACCAACACTGAAGCTTTCTTT; CDR3 protein: CASSPGTNTEAFF
J gene: TRBJ2-1; clone size: -; D gene: TRBD1; CDR3 length: 15; V gene: TRBV7-9; CDR3 DNA: TGTGCCAGCAGCTTAGGACAGGGCTCCTACAATGAGCAGTTCTTC; CDR3 protein: CASSLGQGSYNEQFF
J gene: TRBJ1-1; clone size: -; D gene: -; CDR3 length: 14; V gene: TRBV3-1/TRBV3-2; CDR3 DNA: TGTGCCAGCAGCCTGGGGGCAGGGAACACTGAAGCTTTCTTT; CDR3 protein: CASSLGAGNTEAFF
J gene: TRBJ1-4; clone size: -; D gene: TRBD1; CDR3 length: 15; V gene: TRBV18; CDR3 DNA: TGTGCCAGCTCCGACAGGGGGCCAACTAATGAAAAACTGTTTTTT; CDR3 protein: CASSDRGPTNEKLFF
J gene: TRBJ1-6; clone size: -; D gene: TRBD1; CDR3 length: 14; V gene: TRBV30; CDR3 DNA: TGTGCCTGGGCCGGGACAGGGGGAAATTCACCCCTCCACTTT; CDR3 protein: CAWAGTGGNSPLHF
J gene: TRBJ2-2; clone size: -; D gene: -; CDR3 length: 15; V gene: TRBV11-2; CDR3 DNA: TGTGCCAGCAGCTTAGTACTAGTGGGCACCGGGGAGCTGTTTTTT; CDR3 protein: CASSLVLVGTGELFF
J gene: TRBJ2-7; clone size: once; D gene: -; CDR3 length: 15; V gene: TRBV7-6; CDR3 DNA: TGTGCCAGCAGCTTAGCCATAGGAGCTACCTACGAGCAGTACTTC; CDR3 protein: CASSLAIGATYEQYF